The rows below give T cell receptor beta chains drawn from one sample of a study of CD8 T cells in Susac syndrome. TCRdb analysed the immunoSEQ multiplex PCR reads with MiXCR anew, one entry per CDR3 protein. The sample has around 150,000 distinct CDR3 sequences, around 94% seen once. Material for sequencing was CD8+ T cells from PBMCs. These receptor sequences come from a human donor in good health. Each CDR3 is given without its conserved first and last residue.

length,V,J,CDR3
14,TRBV5-6,TRBJ1-2,ASSNGRLVTNYGYT
13,TRBV20-1,TRBJ1-2,SVPVTGRGSDGYT
13,TRBV27,TRBJ2-7,ASSTLAGGRHEQY
12,TRBV6-5,TRBJ2-1,ASSYRTEPGEQF
14,TRBV11-2,TRBJ2-1,ASSLVASGSYNEQF
14,TRBV13,TRBJ2-1,ASSLGGLFSNNEQF
14,TRBV30,TRBJ1-2,AWSVLGGQVNYGYT
12,TRBV12-3/TRBV12-4,TRBJ1-2,ASSLGQGTYGYT
10,TRBV29-1,TRBJ2-7,SVEDRWSEQY
17,TRBV27,TRBJ2-1,ASSPLVTGGELSYNEQF
12,TRBV5-1,TRBJ1-5,ASSLGADNQPQH
13,TRBV27,TRBJ2-3,ASSAPQRSRDTQY
8,TRBV25-1,TRBJ2-3,ASSADTQY
15,TRBV13,TRBJ2-1,ASSPLGASGSRDEQF
11,TRBV6-1,TRBJ2-7,ASSAGDKYEQY
13,TRBV14,TRBJ2-7,ASSQERGNPYEQY
9,TRBV27,TRBJ2-7,ASSLRNEQY
13,TRBV5-1,TRBJ2-3,ASSSGLVNTDTQY
16,TRBV15,TRBJ2-1,ATSRDTPGGLSYNEQF
14,TRBV15,TRBJ2-1,ATSRDRSGPLGEQF
15,TRBV6-2/TRBV6-3,TRBJ1-1,ASSYGYAETGNTEAF
15,TRBV4-3,TRBJ2-3,ASSQDIGTSSTDTQY
12,TRBV27,TRBJ2-1,ASSGHSSYNEQF
12,TRBV27,TRBJ1-1,ASSLGTANTEAF
13,TRBV13,TRBJ2-7,ASSSGLAGRYEQY
11,TRBV29-1,TRBJ2-2,SVSILATGELL
9,TRBV28,TRBJ1-2,ASSQDYGYT
11,TRBV27,TRBJ2-2,ASSHGLTGELF
10,TRBV20-1,TRBJ1-1,SAREWTAEAF
13,TRBV6-5,TRBJ1-2,ASTPTGAGIYGYT
11,TRBV20-1,TRBJ2-7,SAMADPNYEQY
10,TRBV29-1,TRBJ2-7,SVDRTPGEQY
10,TRBV25-1,TRBJ2-3,ASSGTGGTQY
11,TRBV30,TRBJ1-1,AWSVQDNTEAF
9,TRBV20-1,TRBJ2-7,SAMGEYEQY
13,TRBV7-8,TRBJ2-1,ASSLGVGGYNEQF